This TCR beta chain stems from a study of blood T cell repertoires in COVID-19. Across the study: There were acute and convalescent COVID-19 samples, and they came from the United States, Italy and Spain. Nucleic acid was either cDNA or gDNA, and it came from T cells, B-cell-depleted T cells, or PBMCs.

Original data processing: Reference gene primer amplification gave estimated nucleated cell counts. Sequencing was performed with immunoSEQ multiplex PCR; in TCRdb, only in-frame clones are kept and a portion is missing. D and trimming were read from the DNA, whereas the V and J calls and clone size are those reported in that table. The profile shows hundreds of thousands of clones, 70% to 90% of them singletons. V lost 5 bases to trimming and J lost 4 bases, with 14 bases between them. CDR1 is SNHLY, CDR2 FYNNEI, per germline. The length of the CDR3 is 14 residues. This chain joins TRBV2 and TRBJ1-1; D unclear. This TCR was recovered from a woman younger than 35 who had recovered from COVID-19. The specimen sequenced was peripheral blood. In DNA, the CDR3 is TGTGCCAGCAGTATTTCGGGGTTTGGCACTGAAGCTTTCTTT. Translating it yields CASSISGFGTEAFF.